A selection of T cell receptor beta chains follows, all from one sample in a study of beta chain features in type 1 diabetes. Profiling relied on immunoSEQ multiplex PCR, and the TCRdb table lists in-frame clones only, not all of them. The data contain hundreds of thousands of clones, 15% of them singletons. The source material was naive CD4+ T cells from blood. The receptors derive from a young man in good health. Each CDR3 is given with its conserved first and last residue. A D gene is named only where the DNA matches it firmly. Not every row has a clone size; where given, it reads once, few, many or a size class.

TRBJ2-7 TRBD1 15 - TRBV5-1 CASSLGQGLGYEQYF TGCGCCAGCAGCTTGGGACAGGGCCTAGGCTACGAGCAGTACTTC
TRBJ2-5 TRBD2 17 few TRBV5-6 CASSIGLAGGLGETQYF TGTGCCAGCAGCATTGGACTAGCGGGAGGGTTAGGGGAGACCCAGTACTTC
TRBJ2-7 TRBD1 16 - TRBV28 CASSLSRQGPAYEQYF TGTGCCAGCAGTTTATCCCGACAGGGGCCGGCCTACGAGCAGTACTTC
TRBJ2-5 TRBD1 14 - TRBV7-2 CASSQDRGAETQYF TGTGCCAGCAGCCAGGACAGGGGGGCCGAGACCCAGTACTTC
TRBJ1-2 TRBD1 15 few TRBV4-1 CASSQDTRDRVPYTF TGCGCCAGCAGCCAAGATACCCGGGACAGGGTCCCCTACACCTTC
TRBJ2-2 TRBD2 16 - TRBV5-1 CASTAGGQANTGELFF TGCGCCAGCACGGCGGGAGGGCAGGCGAACACCGGGGAGCTGTTTTTT
TRBJ2-3 TRBD2 16 few TRBV15 CATSRVGLAVTDTQYF TGTGCCACCAGCAGAGTTGGACTAGCGGTTACAGATACGCAGTATTTT
TRBJ2-7 - 15 - TRBV9 CASSPGSRVPYEQYF TGTGCCAGCAGCCCTGGAAGCAGGGTCCCCTACGAGCAGTACTTC
TRBJ1-2 - 14 few TRBV27 CASSLKRPNYGYTF TGTGCCAGCAGTTTAAAGCGCCCGAACTATGGCTACACCTTC
TRBJ1-1 - 14 - TRBV4-2 CASSQVTGNTEAFF TGTGCCAGCAGCCAAGTAACGGGGAACACTGAAGCTTTCTTT
TRBJ2-1 - 16 - TRBV5-1 CASSPMGGNSYNEQFF TGCGCCAGCAGCCCTATGGGGGGAAACTCCTACAATGAGCAGTTCTTC
TRBJ1-1 - 12 - TRBV28 CASRVMNTEAFF TGTGCCAGCCGAGTTATGAACACTGAAGCTTTCTTT
TRBJ2-3 - 14 - TRBV18 CASSPDSLTDTQYF TGTGCCAGCTCACCAGACAGCCTCACAGATACGCAGTATTTT
TRBJ1-2 - 14 few TRBV19 CASSIPGSNYGYTF TGTGCCAGTAGTATTCCAGGCTCTAACTATGGCTACACCTTC
TRBJ2-3 TRBD2 18 few TRBV25-1 CASSEGDFGLAGRDTQYF TGTGCCAGCAGTGAAGGGGACTTCGGGCTAGCGGGAAGAGATACGCAGTATTTT
TRBJ2-7 - 16 few TRBV4-3 CASSQGGSRDTYEQYF TGCGCCAGCAGCCAAGGGGGTAGCAGGGACACCTACGAGCAGTACTTC
TRBJ2-1 - 17 - TRBV9 CASSVAFSSSSYNEQFF TGTGCCAGCAGCGTAGCTTTCTCCTCGAGCTCCTACAATGAGCAGTTCTTC
TRBJ2-5 TRBD1 14 few TRBV27 CASSSQGAGETQYF TGTGCCAGCAGTTCACAGGGGGCGGGGGAGACCCAGTACTTC
TRBJ2-3 TRBD1 13 - TRBV5-1 CASSQDRADTQYF TGCGCCAGCAGCCAGGACAGGGCAGATACGCAGTATTTT
TRBJ2-1 TRBD2 19 - TRBV4-2 CASSQGASGRRGWTLEQFF TGTGCCAGCAGCCAAGGTGCTAGCGGGAGGAGAGGCTGGACGTTAGAGCAGTTCTTC
TRBJ2-7 - 16 - TRBV7-2 CASSTRMAGGPYEQYF TGTGCCAGCAGCACGAGGATGGCAGGGGGGCCCTACGAGCAGTACTTC
TRBJ1-1 - 13 - TRBV5-4 CASSLPVGTEAFF TGTGCCAGCAGCTTACCGGTTGGCACTGAAGCTTTCTTT
TRBJ1-1 - 15 few TRBV5-4 CASSTPGQLNTEAFF TGTGCCAGCAGCACGCCGGGGCAACTCAACACTGAAGCTTTCTTT
TRBJ2-2 TRBD1 17 once TRBV7-7 CASSLAPGQTNTGELFF TGTGCCAGCAGCTTAGCACCGGGACAGACGAACACCGGGGAGCTGTTTTTT
TRBJ2-7 TRBD1 14 - TRBV19 CASSPRGPPYEQYF TGTGCCAGTAGTCCCAGGGGGCCCCCCTACGAGCAGTACTTC
TRBJ1-2 - 13 few TRBV6-5 CASSFDRGYGYTF TGTGCCAGCAGTTTCGACCGTGGCTATGGCTACACCTTC
TRBJ2-1 - 11 few TRBV19 CASSIAGEQFF TGTGCCAGTAGTATTGCCGGAGAGCAGTTCTTC
TRBJ2-5 TRBD1 14 few TRBV7-2 CASSLVLQGGTQYF TGTGCCAGCAGCTTAGTCTTACAGGGGGGGACCCAGTACTTC
TRBJ2-3 - 16 - TRBV5-8 CASTLGGGASADTQYF TGTGCCAGCACCCTGGGTGGGGGCGCGAGTGCAGATACGCAGTATTTT
TRBJ2-7 - 15 - TRBV9 CASSVATDTTYEQYF TGTGCCAGCAGCGTAGCCACAGACACCACCTACGAGCAGTACTTC
TRBJ1-5 TRBD1 15 few TRBV18 CASSPGTGEGQPQHF TGTGCCAGCTCACCAGGGACAGGGGAGGGACAGCCCCAGCATTTT
TRBJ2-1 - 12 - TRBV15 CATSRRSNEQFF TGTGCCACCAGCAGACGTAGCAATGAGCAGTTCTTC
TRBJ1-2 - 15 - TRBV5-6 CASSLAGTGFRGYTF TGTGCCAGCAGCTTGGCCGGTACGGGCTTCCGTGGCTACACCTTC
TRBJ2-1 - 12 few TRBV5-1 CASSLDHNEQFF TGCGCCAGCAGCTTGGACCACAATGAGCAGTTCTTC
TRBJ1-4 - 16 - TRBV5-8 CASSLGRDRVNEKLFF TGTGCCAGCAGCTTGGGTCGAGACAGAGTTAATGAAAAACTGTTTTTT
TRBJ2-7 - 12 few TRBV5-1 CASQGQSYEQYF TGCGCCAGTCAGGGGCAATCCTACGAGCAGTACTTC
TRBJ1-2 - 13 few TRBV7-8 CASSFNKDYGYTF TGTGCCAGCAGCTTCAACAAGGACTATGGCTACACCTTC
TRBJ1-5 - 13 - TRBV18 CASSLDIIQPQHF TGTGCCAGCTCTCTCGACATTATCCAGCCCCAGCATTTT
TRBJ2-7 - 13 few TRBV10-3 CAISQGISYEQYF TGTGCCATCAGTCAGGGAATATCCTACGAGCAGTACTTC
TRBJ2-7 - 15 few TRBV25-1 CASSEGGRSTYEQYF TGTGCCAGCAGTGAAGGAGGCAGGTCTACCTACGAGCAGTACTTC
TRBJ1-5 TRBD1 14 - TRBV6-4 CASSENTGGLPQHF TGTGCCAGCAGTGAGAATACAGGGGGTCTCCCCCAGCATTTT
TRBJ1-2 - 16 few TRBV5-1 CASSLPGGPVNYGYTF TGCGCCAGCAGCCTCCCCGGAGGGCCCGTGAACTATGGCTACACCTTC
TRBJ2-7 - 14 - TRBV6-4 CASSPRDFDYEQYF TGTGCCAGCAGCCCACGGGACTTCGACTACGAGCAGTACTTC
TRBJ1-1 TRBD1 15 few TRBV6-1 CASSEVRTGNTEAFF TGTGCCAGCAGTGAAGTGCGGACAGGGAACACTGAAGCTTTCTTT
TRBJ2-7 - 16 - TRBV7-8 CASSLGTVQTVYEQYF TGTGCCAGCAGCTTAGGGACAGTACAGACGGTCTACGAGCAGTACTTC
TRBJ2-7 - 16 - TRBV4-3 CASSQDSGARRVEQYF TGCGCCAGCAGCCAAGATTCGGGGGCGCGGCGGGTGGAGCAGTACTTC
TRBJ2-7 - 14 few TRBV29-1 CSVGKGKSSYEQYF TGCAGCGTTGGTAAGGGAAAAAGCTCCTACGAGCAGTACTTC
TRBJ1-1 - 12 - TRBV11-3 CASRGGGTEAFF TGTGCCAGCAGGGGCGGAGGCACTGAAGCTTTCTTT